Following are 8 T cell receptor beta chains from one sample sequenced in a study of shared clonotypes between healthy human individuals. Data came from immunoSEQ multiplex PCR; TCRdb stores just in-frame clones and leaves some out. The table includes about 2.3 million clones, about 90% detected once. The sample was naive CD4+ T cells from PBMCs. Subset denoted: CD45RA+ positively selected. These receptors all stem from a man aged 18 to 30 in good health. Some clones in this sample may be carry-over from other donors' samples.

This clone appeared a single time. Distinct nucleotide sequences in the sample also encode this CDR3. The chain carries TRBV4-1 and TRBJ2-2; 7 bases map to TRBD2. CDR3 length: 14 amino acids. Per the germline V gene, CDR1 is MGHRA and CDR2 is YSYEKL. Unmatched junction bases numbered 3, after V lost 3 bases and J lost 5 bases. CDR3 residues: CASSQVGGTGELFF. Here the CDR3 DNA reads TGCGCCAGCAGCCAGGTCGGGGGGACCGGGGAGCTGTTTTTT.

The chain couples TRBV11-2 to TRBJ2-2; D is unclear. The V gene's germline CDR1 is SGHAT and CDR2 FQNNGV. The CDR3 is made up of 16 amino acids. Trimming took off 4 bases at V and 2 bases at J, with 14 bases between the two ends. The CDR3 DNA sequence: TGTGCCAGCAGCTCGCTTACTTCTACCAACACCGGGGAGCTGTTTTTT. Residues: CASSSLTSTNTGELFF. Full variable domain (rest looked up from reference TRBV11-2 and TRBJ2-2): EAGVAQSPRYKIIEKRQSVAFWCNPISGHATLYWYQQILGQGPKLLIQFQNNGVVDDSQLPKDRFSAERLKGVDSTLKIQPAKLEDSAVYLCASSSLTSTNTGELFFGEGSRLTVL.

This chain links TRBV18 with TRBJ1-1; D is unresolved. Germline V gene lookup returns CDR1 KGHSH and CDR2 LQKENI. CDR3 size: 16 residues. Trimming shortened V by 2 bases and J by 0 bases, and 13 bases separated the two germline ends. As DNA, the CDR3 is TGTGCCAGCTCACCAAGGAGGGATATTATGAACACTGAAGCTTTCTTT. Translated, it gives CASSPRRDIMNTEAFF.

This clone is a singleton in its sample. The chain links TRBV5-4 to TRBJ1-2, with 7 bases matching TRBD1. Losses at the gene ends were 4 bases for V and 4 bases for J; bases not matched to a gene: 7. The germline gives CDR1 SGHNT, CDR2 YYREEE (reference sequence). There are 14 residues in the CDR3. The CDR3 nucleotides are TGTGCCAGCAGCCCCGGTGGGACAGTCTATGGCTACACCTTC. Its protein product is CASSPGGTVYGYTF.

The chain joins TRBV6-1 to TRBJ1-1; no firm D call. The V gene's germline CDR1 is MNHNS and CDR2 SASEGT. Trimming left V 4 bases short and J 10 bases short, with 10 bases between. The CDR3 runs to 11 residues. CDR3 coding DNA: TGTGCCAGCAGTGCGGGTCCGGGAGCTTTCTTT. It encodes CASSAGPGAFF.

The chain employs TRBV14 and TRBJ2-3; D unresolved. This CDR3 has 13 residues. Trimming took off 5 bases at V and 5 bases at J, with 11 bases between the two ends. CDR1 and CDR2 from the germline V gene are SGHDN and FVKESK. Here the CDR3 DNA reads TGTGCCAGCAGCGGCCTCTTGGGAGATACGCAGTATTTT. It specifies CASSGLLGDTQYF.

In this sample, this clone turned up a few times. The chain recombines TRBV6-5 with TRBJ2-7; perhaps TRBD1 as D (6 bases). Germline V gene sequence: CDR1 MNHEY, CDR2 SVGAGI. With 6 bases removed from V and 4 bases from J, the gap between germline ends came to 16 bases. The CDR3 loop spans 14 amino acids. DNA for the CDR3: TGTGCCAGCAGCCCCGTCTACAGGGAGTACGAGCAGTACTTC. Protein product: CASSPVYREYEQYF.

The CDR3 here is CSVEVGGYSEQYF. Here the CDR3 DNA reads TGCAGCGTTGAGGTGGGAGGGTATAGCGAGCAGTACTTC. The chain is built from TRBV29-1 and TRBJ2-7, with TRBD2 matching 7 bases. The CDR3 is made up of 13 amino acids. J was trimmed by 6 bases and V by 3 bases; bases with no gene match: 8. Germline assignment: CDR1 SQVTM and CDR2 ANQGSEA.